These T cell receptor beta chains were read from a single sample in a study of shared clonotypes between healthy human individuals. The repertoire was sequenced with immunoSEQ multiplex PCR; TCRdb's copy has only in-frame clones and lacks some. The sample lists millions of clones, about 95% occurring once. Sequencing was done on a sample of naive CD4+ T cells sorted from blood. The source of these receptors is a man aged 18 to 35 in good health. The conserved cysteine and the conserved F or W are not part of the CDR3 here. Each record gives: V gene, CDR3 protein.

>TRBV5-8
ASSLGLAAWLNYEQY
>TRBV7-9
ASSFGTRLWIDAQY
>TRBV20-1
RVFGYT
>TRBV7-8
ASSLDRGRSPLH
>TRBV6-1
ASRSYEQY
>TRBV5-4
ASSKDPYEQY
>TRBV19
ASSGAVNTGELF
>TRBV2
ASFGQGVTGELF
>TRBV19
ASRSPQGRVNEKLF
>TRBV30
AVPGEGQSHSPLH
>TRBV30
AWIRGGWTEAF
>TRBV12-5
ASGSGGQGNSPLH
>TRBV4-1
ASSQDGRGGSNQPQH
>TRBV30
AWRSGLGNSPLH
>TRBV5-4
ASRNGTGNSPLH
>TRBV5-8
ASRPGTGGYGYT
>TRBV5-1
ASSTRGRTEEAF
>TRBV5-6
ASSPFEVTGIYEQY
>TRBV5-4
ASSLAGGQSNTEAF